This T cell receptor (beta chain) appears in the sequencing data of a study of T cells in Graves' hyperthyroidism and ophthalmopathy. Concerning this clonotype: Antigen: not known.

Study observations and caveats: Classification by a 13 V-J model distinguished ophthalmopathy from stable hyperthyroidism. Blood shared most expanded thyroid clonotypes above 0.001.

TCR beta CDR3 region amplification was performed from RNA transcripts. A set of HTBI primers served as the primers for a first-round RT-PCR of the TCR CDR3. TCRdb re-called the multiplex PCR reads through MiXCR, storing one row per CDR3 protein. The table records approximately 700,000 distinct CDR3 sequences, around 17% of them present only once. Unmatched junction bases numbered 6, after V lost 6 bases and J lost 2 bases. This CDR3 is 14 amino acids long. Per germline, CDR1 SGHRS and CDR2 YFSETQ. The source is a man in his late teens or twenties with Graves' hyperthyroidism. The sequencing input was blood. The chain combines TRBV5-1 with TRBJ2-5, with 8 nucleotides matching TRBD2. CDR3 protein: CASTVAGMQETQYF. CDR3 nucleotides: TGCGCCAGCACCGTAGCGGGAATGCAAGAGACCCAGTACTTC.